These 3 T cell receptor beta chains were all obtained from the same sample, sequenced in a study of blood T cell repertoires in COVID-19. Method: immunoSEQ multiplex PCR; TCRdb's copy keeps in-frame clones and lacks some. This table holds around 150,000 clones, just under 80% found once. The specimen sequenced was peripheral blood. The receptors were gathered from an elderly woman with acute or convalescent COVID-19.

This chain joins TRBV28 and TRBJ1-3, with TRBD1 as a possible D gene (5 bases). Germline values: CDR1 MDHEN, CDR2 SYDVKM. The CDR3 covers 16 residues. Trimming shortened V by 5 bases and J by 0 bases, and 14 bases separated the two germline ends. CDR3: CASSLSGDHSGNTIYF. The CDR3, as DNA: TGTGCCAGCAGTCTTAGCGGGGACCACTCTGGAAACACCATATATTTT.

In its sample, this clone was seen a few times. The chain has TRBV23-1 and TRBJ1-6; a weak D match, TRBD1 (5 bases). TRBV23-1 is classed as an ORF, of uncertain function. There are 19 residues in the CDR3. The V gene lost 3 bases and the J gene lost 0 bases, with 18 bases spanning the gap. CDR3 region: CASSQPGGRTNSYNSPLHF. The CDR3 DNA follows: TGCGCCAGCAGTCAGCCCGGGGGACGGACAAACTCCTATAATTCACCCCTCCACTTT.

The chain links TRBV5-4 to TRBJ1-2; D possibly corresponds to TRBD1 (5 bases). Trimming removed 4 bases at V and 2 bases at J, with 15 bases between. CDR1 is SGHNT, CDR2 YYREEE, per germline (reference sequence). This CDR3 comprises 15 residues. Here the CDR3 DNA reads TGTGCCAGCAGCCCCCCCGGGTCAGGGAACTATGGCTACACCTTC. Its translation is CASSPPGSGNYGYTF.